Following are 27 T cell receptor beta chains from one sample sequenced in a study of breast tumors, draining lymph nodes, adjacent tissues. Samples came from axillary lymph nodes draining the breast cancer. TCRdb itself ran the multiplex PCR reads through MiXCR, one entry per CDR3 protein. Of some 83,000 distinct CDR3 sequences listed, roughly 19% are singletons. Sequenced: axillary lymph node tissue. These receptors were taken from a female donor with breast cancer. Some clones in this sample may be carry-over from other donors' samples.

This clonotype has more than one count but fewer than ten. V gene TRBV28 combines with J gene TRBJ2-7; 11 bases are a match to TRBD1. J was trimmed by 6 bases and V by 5 bases; bases with no gene match: 15. The length of the CDR3 is 17 residues. Germline-derived CDR1 and CDR2 are MDHEN and SYDVKM. This chain's CDR3 is CASSHDITGTGGSEQYF. CDR3 nucleotide sequence: TGTGCCAGCAGTCACGACATAACTGGGACAGGGGGATCCGAGCAGTACTTC.

The chain couples TRBV5-4 to TRBJ2-5, with 12 bases that match TRBD1. Losses at the gene ends were 4 bases for V and 4 bases for J; bases not matched to a gene: 8. In germline, CDR1 is SGHNT, CDR2 YYREEE (reference sequence). The CDR3 is 16 residues long. The CDR3 DNA follows: TGTGCCAGCAGCCCCGAGGGACAGGGGGCTGGAGAGACCCAGTACTTC. Translated: CASSPEGQGAGETQYF. Looking up the rest from reference TRBV5-4 and TRBJ2-5 gives the full variable domain: ETGVTQSPTHLIKTRGQQVTLRCSSQSGHNTVSWYQQALGQGPQFIFQYYREEENGRGNFPPRFSGLQFPNYSSELNVNALELDDSALYLCASSPEGQGAGETQYFGPGTRLLVL.

This clonotype was seen more than once but under ten times. The J gene is TRBJ2-3, the V gene TRBV18; TRBD1 agrees at 7 bases. The CDR3 has 15 amino acids. The V gene's germline CDR1 is KGHSH and CDR2 LQKENI. With 3 bases clipped from V and 5 bases from J, the junction kept 8 bases outside the gene matches. Written as DNA, the CDR3 is TGTGCCAGCTCACCCCGGGACAGCCCCGTAGATACGCAGTATTTT. Its translation: CASSPRDSPVDTQYF.

The rearrangement uses TRBV4-2 and TRBJ2-1; a possible D gene is TRBD2 (5 bases). V was clipped by 0 bases and J by 5 bases, with 14 bases between them. The CDR3 consists of 16 residues. Per germline, CDR1 LGHNA and CDR2 YNFKEQ. The CDR3 loop reads CASSQEVRRRHNEQFF. DNA for the CDR3: TGTGCCAGCAGCCAAGAGGTCAGGAGGCGTCACAATGAGCAGTTCTTC.

Details on this clonotype: This may stem from a read error, because a much larger clone lies one nucleotide away. The J gene is TRBJ2-7, the V gene TRBV27, with TRBD1 as a possible D gene (6 bases). Germline V gene data show CDR1 as MNHEY and CDR2 as SMNVEV (reference sequence). V was shortened by 6 bases and J by 0 bases, with 12 bases between the two germline ends. The CDR3 consists of 14 residues. The DNA for the CDR3 is TGTGCCAGCAGGAAACAGGGTGGCTCCTACGAGCAGTACTTC. Amino acids: CASRKQGGSYEQYF.

This clonotype was observed at least ten times. The chain carries TRBV7-9 and TRBJ2-3; the match to TRBD2 covers 8 bases. The CDR3 length is 15 residues. The junction had 4 bases not matched to a gene; V was cut back by 5 bases and J by 0 bases. Germline V gene lookup returns CDR1 SEHNR and CDR2 FQNEAQ (reference sequence). DNA for the CDR3: TGTGCCAGCAGCGGTATAGCGGGAAGCACAGATACGCAGTATTTT. It yields the protein CASSGIAGSTDTQYF.

This clonotype appeared many times. CDR3 nucleotide sequence: TGTGCCAGCAGTTTAGCGCTCAGTTCCGAGCAGTACTTC. Translating it yields CASSLALSSEQYF. The chain uses TRBV12-3 or TRBV12-4 and TRBJ2-7, with D uncertain. With 0 bases removed from V and 6 bases from J, the gap between germline ends came to 9 bases. CDR3 size: 13 residues.

This rearrangement joins TRBV18 to TRBJ2-1, with D uncertain. V was clipped by 2 bases and J by 10 bases, with 12 bases between them. Germline V lookup: CDR1 KGHSH, CDR2 LQKENI. The length of the CDR3 is 13 residues. CDR3 coding DNA: TGTGCCAGCTCACCAAACGGGCCCTACGAGCAGTTCTTC. Protein product: CASSPNGPYEQFF.

This clonotype was seen only a few times. The J gene is TRBJ2-4, the V gene TRBV7-8; 10 nucleotides agree with TRBD1. The CDR3 totals 17 residues. Germline V gene sequence: CDR1 SGHVS, CDR2 FQNEAQ. V was pared by 4 bases and J by 9 bases, with 15 bases of the junction left unmatched. The CDR3 region has the DNA TGTGCCAGCAGCTCCCCCCGGACAGGGGGGGCAAGGGCCATTCAGTACTTC. This gives the protein CASSSPRTGGARAIQYF.

This clonotype has a count of ten or more. V gene TRBV19 combines with J gene TRBJ2-2, with 7 positions matching TRBD2. The CDR3 contains 14 residues. Germline V gene data show CDR1 as LNHDA and CDR2 as SQIVND (reference sequence). V lost 3 bases to trimming and J lost 5 bases; unmatched junction nucleotides: 3. CDR3 sequence: CASSIGGSTGELFF. The CDR3 DNA follows: TGTGCCAGTAGTATCGGGGGGTCGACCGGGGAGCTGTTTTTT.

The table lists this clonotype with many counts. The chain combines TRBV29-1 with TRBJ1-2; 8 bases agree with TRBD1. The V gene's germline CDR1 is SQVTM and CDR2 ANQGSEA. The CDR3 is 13 residues long. V was pared by 7 bases and J by 3 bases, with 7 bases of the junction left unmatched. The CDR3 reads CSAKQGGDYGYTF. The DNA for the CDR3 is TGCAGCGCCAAACAGGGGGGCGACTATGGCTACACCTTC.

This clonotype was counted many times. The chain is built from TRBV12-3 or TRBV12-4 and TRBJ2-2; 7 bases line up with TRBD1. The J segment lost 1 base and the V segment lost 6 bases, leaving 20 bases of the junction unmatched. CDR3 length: 20 residues. The CDR3 loop reads CASSQISRDRDTLNTGELFF. CDR3 DNA sequence: TGTGCCAGCAGCCAGATTTCTCGTGACAGGGATACTTTGAACACCGGGGAGCTGTTTTTT.

V is TRBV28 and J is TRBJ1-5, with D hard to call. V lost 2 bases, J lost 5 bases, and 16 bases lay in between. This CDR3 contains 16 residues. Germline V gene lookup returns CDR1 MDHEN and CDR2 SYDVKM. CDR3 residues: CASSLPSRRADQPQHF. In DNA, the CDR3 is TGTGCCAGCAGTTTACCCTCACGGCGGGCGGATCAGCCCCAGCATTTT. The full variable domain, with the rest looked up from reference TRBV28 and TRBJ1-5, is DVKVTQSSRYLVKRTGEKVFLECVQDMDHENMFWYRQDPGLGLRLIYFSYDVKMKEKGDIPEGYSVSREKKERFSLILESASTNQTSMYLCASSLPSRRADQPQHFGDGTRLSIL.

A remark on this clonotype: Just one base apart from a much larger clone, this may be a read error. The chain uses TRBV4-2 and TRBJ1-4, with a tentative D call TRBD1 (5 bases). The CDR3 sequence is 15 residues long. Germline V gene sequence: CDR1 LGHNA, CDR2 YNFKEQ. This CDR3 reads CAGSQGRQGREKLFF. DNA of the CDR3: TGTGCCGGCAGCCAAGGACGTCAGGGACGGGAAAAACTGTTTTTT.

The table lists this clonotype with many counts. The chain employs TRBV20-1 and TRBJ1-3, with unresolved D. CDR1 and CDR2 (germline): DFQATT, SNEGSKA (reference sequence). V gave up 3 bases and J gave up 0 bases, with 15 bases separating them. The CDR3 spans 16 residues. The CDR3: CSASLRRATSGNTIYF. The CDR3 nucleotides read TGCAGTGCTAGTCTCAGGCGGGCCACCTCTGGAAACACCATATATTTT.

This clonotype was counted many times. The chain combines TRBV5-5 with TRBJ1-4, with no clear D. CDR3 length: 13 residues. Per the germline V gene, CDR1 is SGHKS and CDR2 is YYEKEE (reference sequence). The V and J ends lost 3 bases and 8 bases respectively, with 11 bases between them. The CDR3 here is CASSSWPGEKLFF. CDR3 coding DNA: TGTGCCAGCAGCTCCTGGCCGGGAGAAAAACTGTTTTTT.

This chain links TRBV6-2 or TRBV6-3 with TRBJ2-6; the D gene is possibly TRBD2 (5 bases). The germline V gene encodes CDR1 MNHEY and CDR2 SVGEGT. The length of the CDR3 is 19 residues. The ends were cut back, 0 bases at V and 0 bases at J, with 15 bases in the middle. CDR3 in amino acids: CASSYSSGRISSGANVLTF. In DNA form, the CDR3 reads TGTGCCAGCAGTTACTCGAGCGGCAGAATAAGCTCTGGGGCCAACGTCCTGACTTTC.

The table lists this clonotype with many counts. DNA for the CDR3: TGTGCCAGCAGCCCACCTTATGCGGGGACTTATAAGAATGAGCAGTTCTTC. Translation gives CASSPPYAGTYKNEQFF. This chain links TRBV6-2 or TRBV6-3 with TRBJ2-1, with a tentative D call TRBD2 (6 bases). The CDR3 covers 17 residues. The germline gives CDR1 MNHEY, CDR2 SVGEGT. V shed 6 bases and J shed 7 bases, with 25 bases lying between them.

This rearrangement joins TRBV28 to TRBJ1-2; D might be TRBD1 (6 bases). The ends were cut back, 6 bases at V and 4 bases at J, with 15 bases in the middle. CDR1 is MDHEN and CDR2 is SYDVKM in the germline V gene. CDR3 length: 14 amino acids. CDR3 sequence reads: CASRPAGAAYGYTF. CDR3 DNA: TGTGCCAGCAGACCAGCGGGGGCGGCCTATGGCTACACCTTC.

In this sample, this clonotype turned up a few times. J is TRBJ1-2 and V is TRBV28; 8 nucleotides agree with TRBD1. The CDR3 loop spans 14 amino acids. Germline V CDR1 and CDR2: MDHEN, SYDVKM. J was trimmed by 0 bases and V by 5 bases; bases with no gene match: 2. CDR3 sequence (DNA): TGTGCCAGCAGTCGACAGGGGTCTAACTATGGCTACACCTTC. This encodes CASSRQGSNYGYTF.

Many counts were recorded for this clonotype. The rearrangement uses TRBV20-1 and TRBJ1-4, with unresolved D. V was shortened by 1 base and J by 4 bases, with 25 bases between the two germline ends. This CDR3 region has 19 residues. Looked up from germline, CDR1 is DFQATT and CDR2 is SNEGSKA (reference sequence). The chain's CDR3 is CSARVRGSREPSFNEKLFF. The CDR3 DNA reads as TGCAGTGCTAGAGTCAGAGGGTCAAGGGAACCTTCCTTTAATGAAAAACTGTTTTTT.

V gene TRBV18 combines with J gene TRBJ2-3; 8 bases fit TRBD2. The CDR3 covers 15 residues. Germline V gene data show CDR1 as KGHSH and CDR2 as LQKENI. Losses at the gene ends were 2 bases for V and 1 base for J; bases not matched to a gene: 2. In nucleotides, the CDR3 is TGTGCCAGCTCACCATCGGGGGGGGGCACAGATACGCAGTATTTT. It yields the protein CASSPSGGGTDTQYF.

This clonotype was detected many times. The genes are TRBV9 and TRBJ2-2, with TRBD1 matching 9 bases. The CDR3 spans 17 residues. Germline CDR1 SGDLS, CDR2 YYNGEE. The trim removed 1 base at V and 3 bases at J, leaving 7 bases unmatched. The CDR3 bases are TGTGCCAGCAGCGTATTTGATTGGACAGGGGACACCGGGGAGCTGTTTTTT. Its translation: CASSVFDWTGDTGELFF.

This clonotype has at least ten counts. The chain couples TRBV11-3 to TRBJ2-1; D unclear. CDR3 length equals 11 residues. Germline lookup yields CDR1 SGHNT and CDR2 YENEEA. The germline V and J ends were trimmed by 5 bases and 9 bases, with 8 bases remaining between them. In DNA form, the CDR3 reads TGTGCCAGCAGCCGCTCGGGTGAGCAGTTCTTC. Amino acids: CASSRSGEQFF.

V and J are TRBV28 and TRBJ2-5; TRBD1 might be the D (5 bases). V was clipped by 9 bases and J by 4 bases, with 12 bases between them. Germline values: CDR1 MDHEN, CDR2 SYDVKM. The CDR3 is 12 amino acids. CDR3 in DNA: TGTGCCAGTTCATCAGGGATAGAGACCCAGTACTTC. The encoded protein is CASSSGIETQYF.

In this sample, this clonotype turned up many times. The chain links TRBV12-5 to TRBJ2-1, with 10 bases that match TRBD2. The CDR3 sequence is 16 residues long. Germline CDR1 LGHNT, CDR2 FRNRAP. J gave up 8 bases and V 9 bases, and 16 bases lay outside the gene matches. The CDR3: CARFNLSGRSWDEQFF. DNA of the CDR3: TGTGCTAGGTTCAACCTTAGCGGGAGGTCTTGGGATGAGCAGTTCTTC. The full variable domain, with the rest looked up from reference TRBV12-5 and TRBJ2-1, is DARVTQTPRHKVTEMGQEVTMRCQPILGHNTVFWYRQTMMQGLELLAYFRNRAPLDDSGMPKDRFSAEMPDATLATLKIQPSEPRDSAVYFCARFNLSGRSWDEQFFGPGTRLTVL.

This clonotype appeared many times. The DNA of the CDR3 is TGTGCCAGCAGTAAAAACAGTTTCTCTGGAAACACCATATATTTT. It codes for CASSKNSFSGNTIYF. V and J are TRBV7-2 and TRBJ1-3; D uncertain. Looked up from germline, CDR1 is SGHTA and CDR2 is FQGNSA. V lost 6 bases to trimming and J lost 0 bases, with 12 bases between them. The CDR3 has 15 amino acids.